The clone carrying this T cell receptor (beta chain) was seen many times. This CDR3 region has 17 residues. Unmatched junction bases numbered 12, after V lost 5 bases and J lost 5 bases. Per germline, CDR1 SGHKS and CDR2 YYEKEE (reference sequence). TCRdb reanalysed the reads using MiXCR and keeps one entry per CDR3 protein. The profile shows around 280,000 distinct CDR3 sequences, about a tenth of them singletons. The entry originates in a study of T cell repertoires in cytomegalovirus infection. V and J are TRBV5-5 and TRBJ2-5, with 13 positions matching TRBD2. The sequence derives from a human donor in good health (CMV status not recorded). Some clones in this sample may be carry-over from other donors' samples. The specimen was PBMCs. CDR3 sequence (DNA): TGTGCCAGCAGTCTAGCCCCTACTAGCGGGGGGGCGGAGACCCAGTACTTC. Encoded protein: CASSLAPTSGGAETQYF.